The 28 T cell receptor beta chains given below trace back to one sample, sequenced in a study of prognosis after radiotherapy for stage I lung cancer (dated by TCRdb to 2020 to 2023). Sequencer: Illumina HiSeq 3000. Two rounds of multiplex PCR on genomic DNA were used to amplify the TCR beta CDR3 region. In the first round of PCR, primers specific to each TRBV and TRBJ gene were used, and the primer sequences are filed in Chinese patent CN105087789A. The public reads were reprocessed in TCRdb via fastp at Q25 and MiXCR, keeping in-frame beta chains. Rows merge per CDR3 protein into single entries with the most common DNA and genes. The sample profile shows about 17,000 distinct CDR3 sequences; over 15% of them were found once. About 38% of the sample is taken by the ten largest. Source: PBMCs, taken before or after stereotactic body radiation therapy (not recorded which). The receptors stem from a donor older than 45 with non-small cell lung cancer.

This clonotype is termed medium-sized. V usage is TRBV6-1 and J usage is TRBJ2-3; perhaps TRBD2 as D (6 bases). The germline CDR1 and CDR2 sequences are MNHNS and SASEGT. This CDR3 contains 15 residues. V lost 3 bases to trimming and J lost 5 bases, with 15 bases between them. This chain's CDR3 is CASSDWRGLGDTQYF. CDR3 in DNA: TGTGCCAGCAGTGATTGGCGGGGCCTTGGAGATACGCAGTATTTT.

This clonotype was picked up many times. V and J are TRBV20-1 and TRBJ1-5; no firm D call. Trimming took 5 bases from V and 0 from J, leaving 11 bases between them. This CDR3 comprises 14 residues. Germline-derived CDR1 and CDR2 are DFQATT and SNEGSKA (reference sequence). CDR3 protein: CSAVPSYSNQPQHF. The CDR3 region has the DNA TGCAGTGCTGTCCCTAGTTATAGCAATCAGCCCCAGCATTTT.

This clonotype has a count of ten or more. The chain combines TRBV4-1 with TRBJ2-7, with 11 bases aligning to TRBD1. Germline values: CDR1 MGHRA, CDR2 YSYEKL. The CDR3 runs 15 residues. With 3 bases clipped from V and 4 bases from J, the junction kept 5 bases outside the gene matches. This CDR3 reads CASSQTGQGVYEQYV. CDR3 nucleotides: TGCGCCAGCAGCCAGACGGGACAGGGGGTTTACGAGCAGTACGTC.

This clonotype was counted at least ten times. This chain connects TRBV6-5 to TRBJ2-3; no reliable D call. Trimming cost V 1 base and J 7 bases, with 3 bases left between them. In germline, CDR1 is MNHEY, CDR2 SVGAGI. The CDR3 runs 11 residues. The CDR3 coding sequence is TGTGCCAGCAGTTACTTTTATACGCAGTATTTT. It encodes CASSYFYTQYF.

This clonotype showed up many times. The V gene is TRBV28, the J gene TRBJ1-5, with 7 bases aligning to TRBD1. This CDR3 is built from 14 residues. The J segment lost 5 bases and the V segment lost 7 bases, leaving 8 bases of the junction unmatched. The germline V gene encodes CDR1 MDHEN and CDR2 SYDVKM. The CDR3 spells CASTRLDRDQPQHF. The CDR3 coding sequence is TGTGCCAGCACCAGACTTGACAGGGATCAGCCCCAGCATTTT. The entire variable domain, with the rest obtained from reference TRBV28 and TRBJ1-5, is as follows: DVKVTQSSRYLVKRTGEKVFLECVQDMDHENMFWYRQDPGLGLRLIYFSYDVKMKEKGDIPEGYSVSREKKERFSLILESASTNQTSMYLCASTRLDRDQPQHFGDGTRLSIL.

There are many counts of this clonotype. The chain links TRBV12-3 or TRBV12-4 to TRBJ1-5, with no clear D. Trimming removed 3 bases from V and 6 bases from J, with 9 bases in between. The CDR3 spans 13 residues. The CDR3 loop reads CASSFAGGQPQHF. The CDR3 DNA reads as TGTGCCAGCAGTTTCGCGGGCGGTCAGCCCCAGCATTTT.

This clonotype was observed at least ten times. The chain carries TRBV5-4 and TRBJ1-2; possible D gene TRBD1, 6 bases. This CDR3 has 15 amino acids. Germline V gene data show CDR1 as SGHNT and CDR2 as YYREEE (reference sequence). The V and J ends lost 1 base and 7 bases respectively, with 17 bases between them. This CDR3 reads CASSLSLGAGGGYTF. For the CDR3, the DNA is TGTGCCAGCAGCTTGAGTTTGGGGGCAGGAGGTGGCTACACCTTC.

The table lists this clonotype with a few counts. Given a much more abundant clone one base away, this may be a read error. The V gene is TRBV7-3, the J gene TRBJ2-1, with D perhaps being TRBD1 or TRBD2 (5 bases each). The CDR3 sequence is 14 residues long. V was shortened by 2 bases and J by 5 bases, with 10 bases between the two germline ends. Germline loops: CDR1 SGHTA, CDR2 FQGTGA. For the CDR3, the DNA is TGTGCCAGCAGCTTACTGGGACGGGACAATGAGCAGTTCTTC. This encodes CASSLLGRDNEQFF.

Many counts were recorded for this clonotype. The J gene is TRBJ1-5, the V gene TRBV7-9; D call uncertain. V shed 5 bases and J shed 5 bases, with 7 bases lying between them. This CDR3 comprises 12 residues. Germline V lookup: CDR1 SEHNR, CDR2 FQNEAQ (reference sequence). As DNA, the CDR3 is TGTGCCAGCAGCGAGTTAGATCAGCCCCAGCATTTT. Protein sequence: CASSELDQPQHF.

This chain joins TRBV4-1 and TRBJ2-7; D gene unclear. The CDR3 is 12 amino acids. Germline V gene data show CDR1 as MGHRA and CDR2 as YSYEKL. Trimming removed 1 base at V and 5 bases at J, with 6 bases between. CDR3 amino acids: CASSQAPDEQYF. The DNA for the CDR3 is TGCGCCAGCAGCCAAGCGCCGGACGAGCAGTACTTC.

This clonotype was seen repeatedly, ten times or more. This chain uses TRBV4-1 with TRBJ1-6; 7 nucleotides line up with TRBD1. Germline V lookup: CDR1 MGHRA, CDR2 YSYEKL. The CDR3 is made up of 16 amino acids. V lost 2 bases, J lost 6 bases, and 7 bases stayed unmatched. Here the CDR3 DNA reads TGCGCCAGCAGCCAACCTAACAGGGGAAGTAATTCACCCCTCCACTTT. Its protein product is CASSQPNRGSNSPLHF.

This clonotype occurred many times. V gene TRBV18 combines with J gene TRBJ1-5; D possibly corresponds to TRBD1 (5 bases). CDR1 KGHSH and CDR2 LQKENI come from the germline V gene. The germline V and J ends were trimmed by 0 bases and 6 bases, with 12 bases remaining between them. The CDR3 loop spans 15 amino acids. The CDR3 spells CASSPPGGEGQPQHF. Written as DNA, the CDR3 is TGTGCCAGCTCACCACCGGGGGGAGAGGGTCAGCCCCAGCATTTT.

At least ten counts were recorded for this clonotype. Just one base apart from a much larger clone, this may be a read error. This is likely a read error, given that the CDR3 carries no conserved phenylalanine or tryptophan at its end. This chain joins TRBV5-1 and TRBJ1-3; no definite D call. CDR1 is SGHRS, CDR2 YFSETQ, per germline. V was cut by 1 base and J by 0 bases, with 8 bases left in between. This CDR3 contains 15 residues. This CDR3 reads CASSLLANSGNTIYS. CDR3 nucleotide sequence: TGCGCCAGCAGCTTGTTAGCCAACTCTGGAAACACCATATATTCT.

This clonotype was observed at least ten times. V usage is TRBV5-6 and J usage is TRBJ1-2; weak D call: TRBD1 (5 bases). Trimming removed 4 bases at V and 6 bases at J, with 16 bases between. CDR3 length: 14 residues. Germline loops: CDR1 SGHDT, CDR2 YYEEEE. CDR3 DNA: TGTGCCAGCAGCAATCCGGGGGGTGGCAATGGCTACACCTTC. Its translation is CASSNPGGGNGYTF.

In this sample, this clonotype turned up many times. The rearrangement uses TRBV9 and TRBJ2-7; weak D call: TRBD2 (6 bases). Trimming removed 5 bases from V and 6 bases from J, with 21 bases in between. Germline V gives CDR1 SGDLS, CDR2 YYNGEE. This CDR3 is 15 amino acids long. The CDR3, as DNA: TGTGCCAGCAGAAAGGGTTGGGACTCGAGTGGCGAGCAGTACTTC. It translates to CASRKGWDSSGEQYF.

Worth noting for this clonotype: Possible read error: a much larger clone is one base away. The conserved final phenylalanine or tryptophan is absent from the CDR3, which likely points to a read error. The chain employs TRBV6-1 and TRBJ2-7; no reliable D call. This CDR3 has 15 amino acids. Germline assignment: CDR1 MNHNS and CDR2 SASEGT. The DNA for the CDR3 is TGTGCCAGCATACAATACTCACGGAGCTCCTGCGAGCAGTACCTC. Protein product: CASIQYSRSSCEQYL.

Of note for this clonotype: One junction end does not reproduce the germline sequence, and a read error may be involved. The chain carries TRBV19 and TRBJ2-1; D gene uncertain. The CDR3 spans 14 residues. Germline loops: CDR1 LNHDA, CDR2 SQIVND (reference sequence). Here the CDR3 DNA reads TGTGCCAGTAGAATAGATTTATCCTACGATGAGCAGTTCTTC. Translated: CASRIDLSYDEQFF. The complete variable domain, with remaining parts taken from reference TRBV19 and TRBJ2-1, reads DGGITQSPKYLFRKEGQNVTLSCEQNLNHDAMYWYRQDPGQGLRLIYYSQIVNDFQKGDIAEGYSVSREKKESFPLTVTSAQKNPTAFYLCASRIDLSYDEQFFGPGTRLTVL.

This clonotype was seen ten or more times. The J gene is TRBJ2-1, the V gene TRBV20-1; no clear D gene. The ends were cut back, 6 bases at V and 5 bases at J, with 23 bases in the middle. Per the germline V gene, CDR1 is DFQATT and CDR2 is SNEGSKA (reference sequence). The CDR3 has 16 residues. CDR3 protein: CSAGAVTDLLNNEQFF. CDR3 sequence (DNA): TGCAGTGCGGGCGCGGTTACGGACCTCCTTAACAATGAGCAGTTCTTC.

In its sample, this clonotype was seen once. The V call is TRBV6-1, the J call TRBJ2-1; the match to TRBD2 covers 14 bases. The CDR3 is made up of 16 amino acids. CDR1 and CDR2 (germline): MNHNS, SASEGT. The junction had 5 bases not matched to a gene; V was cut back by 4 bases and J by 6 bases. CDR3 bases: TGTGCCAGCAGTGCCCAGACTAGCGGGAGGGCCAATGAGCAGTTCTTC. Protein product: CASSAQTSGRANEQFF.

This clonotype was seen ten or more times. J is TRBJ1-5 and V is TRBV5-6; D is possibly TRBD1 (5 bases). The germline V gene has CDR1 SGHDT and CDR2 YYEEEE. The CDR3 covers 15 residues. V gave up 0 bases and J gave up 6 bases, with 13 bases separating them. CDR3 in amino acids: CASSLARGGSQPQHF. The CDR3 region has the DNA TGTGCCAGCAGCTTGGCCCGGGGGGGTAGTCAGCCCCAGCATTTT.

The V call is TRBV7-3, the J call TRBJ2-2; D not certain. The V gene's germline CDR1 is SGHTA and CDR2 FQGTGA. V shed 6 bases and J shed 5 bases, with 7 bases lying between them. This CDR3 is built from 12 residues. This CDR3 is CASRRSTGELFF. The CDR3 DNA is TGTGCCAGCAGGCGCTCGACCGGGGAGCTGTTTTTT. Full variable domain (rest looked up from reference TRBV7-3 and TRBJ2-2): GAGVSQTPSNKVTEKGKYVELRCDPISGHTALYWYRQSLGQGPEFLIYFQGTGAADDSGLPNDRFFAVRPEGSVSTLKIQRTERGDSAVYLCASRRSTGELFFGEGSRLTVL.

Regarding this clonotype: A single base separates this from a much larger clone, so it may be a read error. This rearrangement joins TRBV20-1 to TRBJ2-3, with D unclear. V lost 3 bases to trimming and J lost 8 bases, with 12 bases between them. The CDR3 is 12 amino acids. Germline V gene lookup returns CDR1 DFQATT and CDR2 SNEGSKA (reference sequence). The CDR3 nucleotides are TGCAGTGCTAGCACCTGTTTAGGTACGCAGTATTTT. Protein: CSASTCLGTQYF.

The chain recombines TRBV12-3 or TRBV12-4 with TRBJ2-3; no clear D gene. The CDR3 extends over 13 amino acids. Trimming stripped 1 base from V and 1 base from J, with 3 bases between. CDR3 DNA: TGTGCCAGCAGTTTAGTCCGCACAGATACGCAGTATTTT. Protein product: CASSLVRTDTQYF.

This clonotype was observed a handful of times. The chain couples TRBV20-1 to TRBJ2-7; 10 bases match TRBD2. CDR1 and CDR2 from the germline V gene are DFQATT and SNEGSKA (reference sequence). J was trimmed by 2 bases and V by 6 bases; bases with no gene match: 7. The CDR3 totals 14 residues. The CDR3 here is CSAKTSGATYEQYF. The CDR3 DNA sequence: TGCAGTGCGAAAACTAGCGGGGCGACCTACGAGCAGTACTTC.

In this sample, this clonotype turned up many times. The CDR3 loop is CSARSYSESTDTQYF. In DNA form, the CDR3 reads TGCAGTGCTAGATCGTATAGTGAGAGCACAGATACGCAGTATTTT. The genes are TRBV20-1 and TRBJ2-3; D is uncertain. With 2 bases removed from V and 0 bases from J, the gap between germline ends came to 12 bases. Germline CDR1 is DFQATT and CDR2 is SNEGSKA (reference sequence). The length of the CDR3 is 15 residues.

Remarks on this clonotype: Given a far larger clone just one base away, this is likely a sequencing read error. The V and J genes are TRBV14 and TRBJ1-1, with D tentatively TRBD1 (5 bases). CDR3 length equals 13 residues. Trimming shortened V by 6 bases and J by 5 bases, and 13 bases separated the two germline ends. Germline assignment: CDR1 SGHDN and CDR2 FVKESK. CDR3 nucleotides: TGTGCCAGCAGTTCTAATCGGGGGACTGAAGCTTTCTTT. Its protein is CASSSNRGTEAFF.

This clonotype came up many times. The chain employs TRBV6-1 and TRBJ1-6; D is unclear. This CDR3 region has 12 residues. In germline, CDR1 is MNHNS, CDR2 SASEGT. Trimming took 1 base from V and 8 from J, leaving 3 bases between them. CDR3 in DNA: TGTGCCAGCAGTGAAGTATATTCACCCCTCCACTTT. Protein product: CASSEVYSPLHF.

This clonotype was seen many times. The rearrangement links TRBV19 to TRBJ1-5; a possible D gene is TRBD1 (5 bases). Germline V CDR1 and CDR2: LNHDA, SQIVND (reference sequence). This CDR3 spans 15 amino acids. V was trimmed by 7 bases and J by 0 bases, leaving 13 bases between them. CDR3 nucleotide sequence: TGTGCCAGTACCATGGACAAGTATAGCAATCAGCCCCAGCATTTT. Translated, it gives CASTMDKYSNQPQHF.